This T cell receptor (beta chain) emerged from a study of beta chain features in type 1 diabetes. Looking at the study overall: Fewer than 110 million sorted cells were examined across all samples. Whole-study results and caveats: Any role of HLA type in TCRB rearrangement remained unresolved here.

The study reverse transcribed the entire isolated RNA, so it sequenced expressed TCRB transcripts. Libraries were prepared by immunoSEQ multiplex PCR; TCRdb keeps only in-frame clonotypes and omits some of them. The table lists under 300,000 clones, 8% of them singletons. The germline V gene has CDR1 SGHKS and CDR2 YYEKEE (reference sequence). This CDR3 contains 15 residues. Trimming pared 0 bases from V and 3 bases from J, leaving 13 bases between. Regarding this clone: Its cognate antigen is unknown.

The source material was central memory CD4+ T cells from blood. This chain joins TRBV5-5 and TRBJ2-7; D unclear. The TCR sequence derives from a woman aged 18-29 years in good health. CDR3 DNA sequence: TGTGCCAGCAGCTTGGGGCAAACCGCCGACTACGAGCAGTACGTC. It specifies CASSLGQTADYEQYV.